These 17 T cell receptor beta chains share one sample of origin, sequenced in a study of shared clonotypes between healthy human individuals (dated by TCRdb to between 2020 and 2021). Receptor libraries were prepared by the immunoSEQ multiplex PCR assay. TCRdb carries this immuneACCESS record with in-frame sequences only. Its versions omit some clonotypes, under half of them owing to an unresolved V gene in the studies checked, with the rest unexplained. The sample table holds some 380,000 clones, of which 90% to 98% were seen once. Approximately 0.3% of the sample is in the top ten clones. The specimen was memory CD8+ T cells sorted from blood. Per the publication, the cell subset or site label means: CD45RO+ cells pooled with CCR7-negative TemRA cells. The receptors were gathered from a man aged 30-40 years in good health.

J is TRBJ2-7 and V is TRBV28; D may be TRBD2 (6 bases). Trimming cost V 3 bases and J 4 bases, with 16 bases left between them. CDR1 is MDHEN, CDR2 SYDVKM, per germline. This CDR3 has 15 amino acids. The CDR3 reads CASSFGFGSTYEQYF. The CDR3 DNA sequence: TGTGCCAGCAGTTTCGGTTTCGGGAGTACTTACGAGCAGTACTTC.

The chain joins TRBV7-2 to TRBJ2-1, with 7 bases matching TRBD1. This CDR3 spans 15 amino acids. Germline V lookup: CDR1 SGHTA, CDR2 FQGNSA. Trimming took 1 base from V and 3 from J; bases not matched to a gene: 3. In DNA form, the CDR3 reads TGTGCCAGCAGCTTAGGAGGGACAGTCTACAATGAGCAGTTCTTC. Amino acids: CASSLGGTVYNEQFF.

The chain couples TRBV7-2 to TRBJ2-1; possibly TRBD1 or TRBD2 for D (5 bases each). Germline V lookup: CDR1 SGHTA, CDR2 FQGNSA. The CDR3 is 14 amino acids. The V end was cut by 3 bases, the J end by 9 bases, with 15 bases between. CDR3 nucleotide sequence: TGTGCCAGCAGCTTCGAGAGGGCTAGGGGTGAGCAGTTCTTC. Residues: CASSFERARGEQFF.

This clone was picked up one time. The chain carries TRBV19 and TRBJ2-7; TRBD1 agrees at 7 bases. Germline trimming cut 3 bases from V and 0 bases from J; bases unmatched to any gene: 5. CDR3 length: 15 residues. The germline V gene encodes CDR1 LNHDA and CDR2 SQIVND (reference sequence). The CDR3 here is CASSMLTGSSYEQYF. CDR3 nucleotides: TGTGCCAGTAGTATGCTGACAGGGAGCTCCTACGAGCAGTACTTC.

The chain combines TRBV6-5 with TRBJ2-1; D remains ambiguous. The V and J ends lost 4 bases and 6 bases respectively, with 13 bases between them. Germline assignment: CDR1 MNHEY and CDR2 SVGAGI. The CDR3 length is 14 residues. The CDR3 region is CASSSLSLSNEQFF. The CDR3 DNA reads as TGTGCCAGCAGTTCCCTGAGCCTAAGCAATGAGCAGTTCTTC.

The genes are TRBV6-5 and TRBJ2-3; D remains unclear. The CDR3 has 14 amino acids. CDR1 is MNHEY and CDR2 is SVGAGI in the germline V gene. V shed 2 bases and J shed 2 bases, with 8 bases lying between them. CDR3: CASSYRAPTDTQYF. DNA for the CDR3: TGTGCCAGCAGTTACAGGGCCCCCACAGATACGCAGTATTTT.

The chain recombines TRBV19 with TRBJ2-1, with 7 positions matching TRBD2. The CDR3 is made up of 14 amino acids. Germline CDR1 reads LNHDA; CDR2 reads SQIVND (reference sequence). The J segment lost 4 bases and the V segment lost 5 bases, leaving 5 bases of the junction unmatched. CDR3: CASSFGGRYNEQFF. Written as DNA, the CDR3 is TGTGCCAGTAGTTTTGGCGGGAGATACAATGAGCAGTTCTTC.

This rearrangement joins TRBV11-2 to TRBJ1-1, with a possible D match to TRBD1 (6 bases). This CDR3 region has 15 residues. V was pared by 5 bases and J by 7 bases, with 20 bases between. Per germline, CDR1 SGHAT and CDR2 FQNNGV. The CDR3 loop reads CASSREGGWRVEAFF. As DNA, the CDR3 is TGTGCCAGCAGCCGAGAAGGGGGGTGGCGTGTTGAAGCTTTCTTT.

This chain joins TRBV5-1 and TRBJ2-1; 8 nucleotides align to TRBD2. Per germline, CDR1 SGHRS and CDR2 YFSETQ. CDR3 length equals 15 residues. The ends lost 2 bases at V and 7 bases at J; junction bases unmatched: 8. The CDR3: CASSFYWTSWNEQFF. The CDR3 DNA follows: TGCGCCAGCAGCTTCTACTGGACTAGCTGGAATGAGCAGTTCTTC. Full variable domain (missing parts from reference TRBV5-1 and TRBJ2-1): KAGVTQTPRYLIKTRGQQVTLSCSPISGHRSVSWYQQTPGQGLQFLFEYFSETQRNKGNFPGRFSGRQFSNSRSEMNVSTLELGDSALYLCASSFYWTSWNEQFFGPGTRLTVL.

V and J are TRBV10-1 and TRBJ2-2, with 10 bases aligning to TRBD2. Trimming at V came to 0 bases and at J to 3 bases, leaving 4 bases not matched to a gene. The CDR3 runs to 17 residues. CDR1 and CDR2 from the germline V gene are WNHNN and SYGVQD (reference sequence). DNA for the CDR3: TGCGCCAGCAGTGAGTCTTGGCTAGCGGGAGACACCGGGGAGCTGTTTTTT. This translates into CASSESWLAGDTGELFF.

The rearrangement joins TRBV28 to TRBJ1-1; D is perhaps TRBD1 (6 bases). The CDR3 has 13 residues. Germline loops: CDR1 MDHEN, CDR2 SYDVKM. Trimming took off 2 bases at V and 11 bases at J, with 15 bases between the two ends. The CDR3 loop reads CASSLGRQGSAFF. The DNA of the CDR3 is TGTGCCAGCAGTTTAGGGCGCCAGGGGAGTGCTTTCTTT.

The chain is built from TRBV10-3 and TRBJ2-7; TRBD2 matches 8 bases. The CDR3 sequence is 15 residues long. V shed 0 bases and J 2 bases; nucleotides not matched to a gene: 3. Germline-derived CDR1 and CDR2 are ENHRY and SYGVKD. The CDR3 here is CAISESPGLAYEQYF. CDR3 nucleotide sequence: TGTGCCATCAGTGAGTCACCGGGACTAGCCTACGAGCAGTACTTC.

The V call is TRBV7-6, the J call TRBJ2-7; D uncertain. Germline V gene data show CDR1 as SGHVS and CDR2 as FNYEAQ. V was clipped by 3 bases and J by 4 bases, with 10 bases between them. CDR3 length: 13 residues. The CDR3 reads CASSFPPFYEQYF. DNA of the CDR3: TGTGCCAGCAGCTTTCCCCCCTTTTACGAGCAGTACTTC.

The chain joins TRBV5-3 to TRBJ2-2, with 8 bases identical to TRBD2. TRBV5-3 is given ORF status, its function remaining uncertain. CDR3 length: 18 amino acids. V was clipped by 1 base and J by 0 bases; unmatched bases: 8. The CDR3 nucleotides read TGTGCCAGAAGCTTGTTTTTCCCGGGAGGGCCGAACACCGGGGAGCTGTTTTTT. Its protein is CARSLFFPGGPNTGELFF.

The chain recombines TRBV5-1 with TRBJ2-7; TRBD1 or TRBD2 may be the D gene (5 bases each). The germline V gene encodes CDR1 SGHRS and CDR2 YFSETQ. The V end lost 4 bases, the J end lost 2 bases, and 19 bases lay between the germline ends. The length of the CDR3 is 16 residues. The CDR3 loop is CASSLGSGARAYEQYF. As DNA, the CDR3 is TGCGCCAGCAGCCTGGGGTCCGGGGCCCGGGCCTACGAGCAGTACTTC.

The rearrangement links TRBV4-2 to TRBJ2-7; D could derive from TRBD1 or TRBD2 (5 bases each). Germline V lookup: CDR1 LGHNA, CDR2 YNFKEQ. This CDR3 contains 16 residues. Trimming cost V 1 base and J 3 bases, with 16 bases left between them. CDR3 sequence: CASSQGLGTPNYEQYF. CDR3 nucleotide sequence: TGTGCCAGCAGCCAAGGGCTAGGGACGCCAAACTACGAGCAGTACTTC.

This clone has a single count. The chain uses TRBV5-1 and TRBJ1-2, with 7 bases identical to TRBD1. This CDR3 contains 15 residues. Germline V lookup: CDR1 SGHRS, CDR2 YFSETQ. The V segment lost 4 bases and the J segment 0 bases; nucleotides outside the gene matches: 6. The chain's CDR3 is CASSTTGEANYGYTF. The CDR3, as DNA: TGCGCCAGCAGCACCACAGGGGAGGCTAACTATGGCTACACCTTC.